The source of this T cell receptor beta chain is a study of T cell changes during pregnancy in multiple sclerosis. TCRdb's copy holds only in-frame clones and misses some; the assay was immunoSEQ multiplex PCR. The data contain about 42,000 clones, about 85% of them seen just once; the ten biggest clones take up about 0.64%. This CDR3 spans 14 amino acids. V was shortened by 1 base and J by 8 bases, with 14 bases between the two germline ends. The germline V gene encodes CDR1 KGHSH and CDR2 LQKENI. This receptor was identified in a female donor with multiple sclerosis, enrolled in a pregnancy study. Sequenced here: CD4+ T cells from peripheral blood mononuclear cells, sampled before pregnancy. This rearrangement joins TRBV18 to TRBJ1-2; no clear D gene. In DNA form, the CDR3 reads TGTGCCAGCTCACCACGTATTGAAGGACTGGGCTACACCTTC. Its protein product is CASSPRIEGLGYTF. The variable domain in full, with the rest retrieved from reference TRBV18 and TRBJ1-2, is NAGVMQNPRHLVRRRGQEARLRCSPMKGHSHVYWYRQLPEEGLKFMVYLQKENIIDESGMPKERFSAEFPKEGPSILRIQQVVRGDSAAYFCASSPRIEGLGYTFGSGTRLTVV.